These 21 T cell receptor beta chains share one sample of origin, sequenced in a study of T cell repertoires in cytomegalovirus infection (dated by TCRdb to the late 2010s). Data came from an Illumina HiSeq 1500. Clones were called with MiXCR by TCRdb after fastp trimmed the public reads at Q25, and only in-frame beta chains were retained. Identical CDR3 proteins give one entry, which carries the most common genes and DNA. Recorded for this sample are some 180,000 distinct CDR3 sequences; about 18% of them occurred a single time. The ten largest make up about 23% of the sample. Source material: CD8+ T cells from PBMCs. All receptors derive from a human donor in good health (CMV status not recorded). Some clones in this sample may be carry-over from other donors' samples.

This clonotype came up a few times. V and J are TRBV11-2 and TRBJ1-2, with TRBD1 identical over 10 bases. The CDR3 consists of 15 residues. Germline lookup yields CDR1 SGHAT and CDR2 FQNNGV. Trimming took 5 bases from V and 5 from J; bases not matched to a gene: 8. The CDR3 spells CASSHAAGQGYGYTF. For the CDR3, the DNA is TGTGCCAGCAGCCATGCCGCGGGACAGGGGTATGGCTACACCTTC.

The rearrangement joins TRBV7-9 to TRBJ2-1; D assignment may be TRBD1 or TRBD2 (5 bases each). The germline V and J ends were trimmed by 2 bases and 0 bases, with 14 bases remaining between them. CDR1 and CDR2 from the germline V gene are SEHNR and FQNEAQ (reference sequence). The CDR3 runs 17 residues. The CDR3 region has the DNA TGTGCCAGCAGCTTATGGGGACCTTCCGGCTCCTACAATGAGCAGTTCTTC. Translated: CASSLWGPSGSYNEQFF.

V usage is TRBV6-6 and J usage is TRBJ2-1; 7 nucleotides align to TRBD1. With 1 base clipped from V and 1 base from J, the junction kept 1 base outside the gene matches. Germline loops: CDR1 MNHNY, CDR2 SVGAGI (reference sequence). The CDR3 totals 15 residues. The CDR3 loop reads CASSYLQGSYNEQFF. CDR3 nucleotide sequence: TGTGCCAGCAGTTACTTACAGGGGTCCTACAATGAGCAGTTCTTC.

V gene TRBV7-9 combines with J gene TRBJ2-7; D gene ambiguous. The ends were cut back, 2 bases at V and 6 bases at J, with 17 bases in the middle. Germline V gene data show CDR1 as SEHNR and CDR2 as FQNEAQ (reference sequence). This CDR3 has 15 amino acids. CDR3 DNA: TGTGCCAGCAGCTTAAACCCCAGTAGGCCAATCGAGCAGTACTTC. Translating gives CASSLNPSRPIEQYF.

This clonotype was detected only a few times. This chain joins TRBV7-9 and TRBJ2-1, with TRBD2 matching over 12 bases. The germline CDR1 and CDR2 sequences are SEHNR and FQNEAQ (reference sequence). This CDR3 is 15 amino acids long. Trimming took 1 base from V and 10 from J; bases not matched to a gene: 5. CDR3 in amino acids: CASSLEASGGAEQFF. In nucleotides, the CDR3 is TGTGCCAGCAGCTTAGAGGCTAGCGGGGGGGCCGAGCAGTTCTTC.

The sample holds a few counts of this clonotype. The chain links TRBV15 to TRBJ2-1; TRBD1 is a possible D gene (5 bases). CDR3 size: 13 residues. Germline CDR1 is LNHNV and CDR2 is YYDKDF (reference sequence). V shed 4 bases and J shed 9 bases, with 13 bases lying between them. This chain's CDR3 is CATSNLGVREQFF. CDR3 coding DNA: TGTGCCACCAGCAATTTAGGGGTTCGTGAGCAGTTCTTC.

This clonotype has ten or more counts. The CDR3 bases are TGTGCCAGCAGCTTAAACATTCTGGCTAGCACAGATACGCAGTATTTT. This gives the protein CASSLNILASTDTQYF. V is TRBV7-2 and J is TRBJ2-3; D gene ambiguous. The V gene's germline CDR1 is SGHTA and CDR2 FQGNSA. Trimming shortened V by 2 bases and J by 0 bases, and 12 bases separated the two germline ends. There are 16 residues in the CDR3. Variable domain in full (rest from reference TRBV7-2 and TRBJ2-3): GAGVSQSPSNKVTEKGKDVELRCDPISGHTALYWYRQSLGQGLEFLIYFQGNSAPDKSGLPSDRFSAERTGGSVSTLTIQRTQQEDSAVYLCASSLNILASTDTQYFGPGTRLTVL.

The J gene is TRBJ1-2, the V gene TRBV29-1; D not resolved. The V and J ends lost 5 bases and 2 bases respectively, with 12 bases between them. This CDR3 region has 13 residues. Germline CDR1 and CDR2: SQVTM and ANQGSEA. The CDR3 DNA reads TGCAGCGTTAGGGCAGTTAGCAACTATGGCTACACCTTC. Translation gives CSVRAVSNYGYTF.

The table lists this clonotype with a few counts. The gene calls are TRBV2 and TRBJ2-7, with TRBD2 identical over 12 bases. CDR1 and CDR2 (germline): SNHLY, FYNNEI. Germline trimming cut 4 bases from V and 0 bases from J; bases unmatched to any gene: 13. The CDR3 runs 19 residues. The CDR3 protein is CASSGSGLAGLTDSYEQYF. CDR3 nucleotide sequence: TGTGCCAGCAGTGGGAGCGGACTAGCGGGGCTTACGGACTCCTACGAGCAGTACTTC.

This clonotype occurred a few times. The CDR3 bases are TGTGCCAGCAGCTTAGGGGGACACCTATACAATGAGCAGTTCTTC. This gives the protein CASSLGGHLYNEQFF. The chain joins TRBV7-2 to TRBJ2-1, with D possibly matching TRBD1 (6 bases). With 1 base removed from V and 4 bases from J, the gap between germline ends came to 11 bases. In germline, CDR1 is SGHTA, CDR2 FQGNSA. The CDR3 covers 15 residues.

V usage is TRBV7-9 and J usage is TRBJ2-7; TRBD1 matches 8 bases. Trimming took 5 bases from V and 3 from J; bases not matched to a gene: 18. The CDR3 runs 18 residues. Germline V gene sequence: CDR1 SEHNR, CDR2 FQNEAQ (reference sequence). The CDR3 DNA is TGTGCCAGCAGCCCTTCCAGGACAGGGTCCCAAACCTACTACGAGCAGTACTTC. Amino acids: CASSPSRTGSQTYYEQYF.

This clonotype turned up a few times. V gene TRBV7-2 combines with J gene TRBJ2-1; TRBD2 matches at 11 bases. Germline V gene lookup returns CDR1 SGHTA and CDR2 FQGNSA. The CDR3 runs 18 residues. After removal of 0 bases from V and 3 bases from J, the junction contained 7 bases not matched to a gene. CDR3 nucleotide sequence: TGTGCCAGCAGCTTAGCGAGGTCTAGCGGGGGGCTCTACAATGAGCAGTTCTTC. Translation gives CASSLARSSGGLYNEQFF.

There are a few counts of this clonotype. CDR3 DNA sequence: TGTGCCACCACAGCCGGGACACCACAAGAGACCCAGTACTTC. This sequence encodes CATTAGTPQETQYF. The V call is TRBV12-3 or TRBV12-4, the J call TRBJ2-5; D possibly corresponds to TRBD1 (6 bases). CDR3 size: 14 residues. V was clipped by 10 bases and J by 2 bases, with 17 bases between them.

The CDR3 region is CASSQGPGNSYEQYF. The DNA for the CDR3 is TGTGCCAGCAGCCAGGGCCCAGGGAACTCCTACGAGCAGTACTTC. This rearrangement joins TRBV5-5 to TRBJ2-7; D possibly corresponds to TRBD1 (5 bases). With 4 bases removed from V and 0 bases from J, the gap between germline ends came to 14 bases. Germline assignment: CDR1 SGHKS and CDR2 YYEKEE (reference sequence). This CDR3 is 15 amino acids long.

This chain joins TRBV6-5 and TRBJ2-2; 11 bases are shared with TRBD1. V gave up 7 bases and J gave up 5 bases; unmatched junction bases: 6. The germline V gene has CDR1 MNHEY and CDR2 SVGAGI. The CDR3 length is 15 residues. CDR3 in DNA: TGTGCCAGCACTGGACAGGGGGCGAGGACCGGGGAGCTGTTTTTT. It encodes CASTGQGARTGELFF.

The CDR3 bases are TGTGCCAGCAGCTTAATTTCATCCGAGCAGTACTTC. Translated, it gives CASSLISSEQYF. The chain couples TRBV7-9 to TRBJ2-7; D gene ambiguous. Germline CDR1 SEHNR, CDR2 FQNEAQ (reference sequence). The ends were cut back, 2 bases at V and 6 bases at J, with 8 bases in the middle. The CDR3 is made up of 12 amino acids.

This rearrangement joins TRBV4-1 to TRBJ2-5, with 7 bases matching TRBD1. This CDR3 contains 14 residues. V lost 3 bases, J lost 1 base, and 2 bases stayed unmatched. Germline CDR1 is MGHRA and CDR2 is YSYEKL. This CDR3 is CASSHGDSQETQYF. DNA for the CDR3: TGCGCCAGCAGCCATGGGGACAGCCAAGAGACCCAGTACTTC.

This chain joins TRBV4-1 and TRBJ1-6; D unresolved. Germline loops: CDR1 MGHRA, CDR2 YSYEKL. This CDR3 has 17 amino acids. Between the trimmed V and J ends, which lost 1 base and 5 bases, there was a span of 15 bases. CDR3: CASSQGGSVPDNSPLHF. In DNA form, the CDR3 reads TGCGCCAGCAGCCAAGGTGGGAGCGTCCCCGATAATTCACCCCTCCACTTT.

The chain has TRBV12-3 or TRBV12-4 and TRBJ1-2, with 9 bases identical to TRBD1. This CDR3 contains 11 residues. J lost 12 bases, V lost 5 bases, and 4 bases had no gene match. CDR3 sequence reads: CASSTGGADTF. Here the CDR3 DNA reads TGTGCCAGCAGTACAGGGGGCGCAGACACCTTC.

This clonotype has just a few counts. This chain links TRBV6-2 or TRBV6-3 with TRBJ2-7; the D gene is possibly TRBD1 (5 bases). In germline, CDR1 is MNHEY, CDR2 SVGEGT. This CDR3 is 13 amino acids long. The ends were cut back, 6 bases at V and 3 bases at J, with 12 bases in the middle. CDR3 residues: CASSPQGDYEQYF. The CDR3 DNA follows: TGTGCCAGCAGCCCCCAGGGTGACTACGAGCAGTACTTC.

This clonotype occurred a few times. The gene calls are TRBV6-2 or TRBV6-3 and TRBJ1-1; D may be TRBD1 (6 bases). Trimming removed 7 bases at V and 6 bases at J, with 12 bases between. Germline CDR1 is MNHEY and CDR2 is SVGEGT. This CDR3 spans 12 amino acids. Here the CDR3 reads CASTGNRAEAFF. CDR3 sequence (DNA): TGTGCCAGCACCGGAAACAGGGCTGAAGCTTTCTTT.